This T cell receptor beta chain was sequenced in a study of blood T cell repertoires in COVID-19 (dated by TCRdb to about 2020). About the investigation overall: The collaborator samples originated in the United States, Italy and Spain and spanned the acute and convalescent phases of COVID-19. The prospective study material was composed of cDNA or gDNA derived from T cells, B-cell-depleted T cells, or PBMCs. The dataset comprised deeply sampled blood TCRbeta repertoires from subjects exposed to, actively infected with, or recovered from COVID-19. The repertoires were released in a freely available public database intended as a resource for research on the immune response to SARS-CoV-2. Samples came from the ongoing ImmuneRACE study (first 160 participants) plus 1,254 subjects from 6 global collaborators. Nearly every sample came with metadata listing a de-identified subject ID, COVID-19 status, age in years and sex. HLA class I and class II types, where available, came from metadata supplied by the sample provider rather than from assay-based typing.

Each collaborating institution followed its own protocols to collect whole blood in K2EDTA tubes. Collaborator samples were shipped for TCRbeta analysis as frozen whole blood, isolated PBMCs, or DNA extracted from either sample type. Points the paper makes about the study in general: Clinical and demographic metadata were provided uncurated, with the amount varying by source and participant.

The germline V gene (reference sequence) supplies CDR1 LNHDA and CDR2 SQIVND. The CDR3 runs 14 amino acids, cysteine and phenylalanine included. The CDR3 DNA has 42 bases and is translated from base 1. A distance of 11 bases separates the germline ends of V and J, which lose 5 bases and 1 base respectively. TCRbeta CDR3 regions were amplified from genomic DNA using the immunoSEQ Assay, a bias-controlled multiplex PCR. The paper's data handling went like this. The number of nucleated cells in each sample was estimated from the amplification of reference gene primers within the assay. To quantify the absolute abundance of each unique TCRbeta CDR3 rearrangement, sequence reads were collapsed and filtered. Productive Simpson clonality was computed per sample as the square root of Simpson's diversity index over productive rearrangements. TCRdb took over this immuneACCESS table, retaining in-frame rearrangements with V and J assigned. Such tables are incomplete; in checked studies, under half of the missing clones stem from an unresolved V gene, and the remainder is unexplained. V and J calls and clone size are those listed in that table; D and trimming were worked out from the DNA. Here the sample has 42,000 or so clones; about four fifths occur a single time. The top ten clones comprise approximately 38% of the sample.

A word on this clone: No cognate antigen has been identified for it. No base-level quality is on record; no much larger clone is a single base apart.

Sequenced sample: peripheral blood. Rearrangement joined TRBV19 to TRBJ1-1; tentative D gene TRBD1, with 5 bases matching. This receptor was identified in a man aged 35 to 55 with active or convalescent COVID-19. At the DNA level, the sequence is TGTGCCAGTAGTGGACATACGCGGAACACTGAAGCTTTCTTT. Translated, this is CASSGHTRNTEAFF.